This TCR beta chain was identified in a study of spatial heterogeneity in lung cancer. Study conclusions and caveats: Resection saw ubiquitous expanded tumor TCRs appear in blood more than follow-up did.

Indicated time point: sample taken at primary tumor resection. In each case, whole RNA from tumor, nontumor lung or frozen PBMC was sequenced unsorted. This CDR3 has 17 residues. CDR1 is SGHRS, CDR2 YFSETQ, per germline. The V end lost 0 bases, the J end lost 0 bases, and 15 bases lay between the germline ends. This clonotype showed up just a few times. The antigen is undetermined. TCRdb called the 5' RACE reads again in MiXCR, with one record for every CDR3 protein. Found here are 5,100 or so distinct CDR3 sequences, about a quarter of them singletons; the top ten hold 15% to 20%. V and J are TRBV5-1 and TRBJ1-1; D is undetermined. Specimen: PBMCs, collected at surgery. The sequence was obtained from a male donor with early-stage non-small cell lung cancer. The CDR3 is CASSLGTAETLNTEAFF. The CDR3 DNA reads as TGCGCCAGCAGCTTGGGTACGGCAGAAACCTTGAACACTGAAGCTTTCTTT.